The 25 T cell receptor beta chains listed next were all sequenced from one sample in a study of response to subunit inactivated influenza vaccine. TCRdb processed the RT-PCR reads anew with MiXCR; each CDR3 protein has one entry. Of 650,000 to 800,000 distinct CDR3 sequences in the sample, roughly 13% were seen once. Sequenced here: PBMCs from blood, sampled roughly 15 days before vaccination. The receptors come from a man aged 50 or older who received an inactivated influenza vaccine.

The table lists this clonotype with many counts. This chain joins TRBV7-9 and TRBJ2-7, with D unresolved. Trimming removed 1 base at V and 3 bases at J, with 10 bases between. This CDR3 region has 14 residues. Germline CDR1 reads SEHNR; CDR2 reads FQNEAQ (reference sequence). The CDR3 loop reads CASSLGTRLYEQYF. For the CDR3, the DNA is TGTGCCAGCAGCTTAGGTACCCGGCTCTACGAGCAGTACTTC.

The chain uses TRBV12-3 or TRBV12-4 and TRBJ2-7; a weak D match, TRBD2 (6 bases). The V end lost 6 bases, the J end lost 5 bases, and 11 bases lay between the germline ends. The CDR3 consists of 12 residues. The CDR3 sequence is CASRRDVDEQYF. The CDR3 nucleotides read TGTGCCAGCAGGCGGGACGTCGACGAGCAGTACTTC.

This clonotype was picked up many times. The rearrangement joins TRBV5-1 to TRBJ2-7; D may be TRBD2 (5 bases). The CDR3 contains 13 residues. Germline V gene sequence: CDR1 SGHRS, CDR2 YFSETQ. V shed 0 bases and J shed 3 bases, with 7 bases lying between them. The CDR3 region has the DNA TGCGCCAGCAGCTTGGCTCGGGACTACGAGCAGTACTTC. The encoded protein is CASSLARDYEQYF.

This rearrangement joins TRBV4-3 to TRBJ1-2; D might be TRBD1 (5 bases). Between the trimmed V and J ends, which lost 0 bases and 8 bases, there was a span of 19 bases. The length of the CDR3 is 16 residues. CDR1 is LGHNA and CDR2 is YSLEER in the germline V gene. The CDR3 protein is CASSQDAIGQGGGYTF. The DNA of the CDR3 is TGCGCCAGCAGCCAAGATGCAATAGGGCAGGGCGGGGGCTACACCTTC.

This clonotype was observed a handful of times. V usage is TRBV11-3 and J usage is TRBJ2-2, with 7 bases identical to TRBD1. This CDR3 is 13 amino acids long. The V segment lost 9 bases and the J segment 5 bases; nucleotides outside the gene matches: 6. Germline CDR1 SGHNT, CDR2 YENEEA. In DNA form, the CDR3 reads TGTGCCAGTTCGGACAGGATTACCGGGGAGCTGTTTTTT. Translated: CASSDRITGELFF.

Here the CDR3 reads CASSYLGLNTEAFF. CDR3 nucleotide sequence: TGTGCCAGCAGTTACTTGGGGCTGAACACTGAAGCTTTCTTT. V is TRBV6-5 and J is TRBJ1-1; TRBD1 might be the D (5 bases). The germline CDR1 and CDR2 sequences are MNHEY and SVGAGI. The CDR3 length is 14 residues. V lost 1 base and J lost 0, with 6 bases in between.

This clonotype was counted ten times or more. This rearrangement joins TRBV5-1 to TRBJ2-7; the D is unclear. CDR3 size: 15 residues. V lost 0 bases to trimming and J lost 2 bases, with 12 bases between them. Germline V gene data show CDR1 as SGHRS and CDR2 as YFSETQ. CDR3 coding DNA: TGCGCCAGCAGCTTGGCCCTCGAGACGACCTACGAGCAGTACTTC. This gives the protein CASSLALETTYEQYF.

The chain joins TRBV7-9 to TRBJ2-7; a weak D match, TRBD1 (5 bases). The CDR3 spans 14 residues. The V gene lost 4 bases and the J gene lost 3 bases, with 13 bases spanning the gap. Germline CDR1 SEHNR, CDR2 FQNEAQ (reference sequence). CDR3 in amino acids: CASSYVETVYEQYF. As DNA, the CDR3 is TGTGCCAGCAGCTACGTCGAGACAGTCTACGAGCAGTACTTC.

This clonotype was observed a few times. CDR3 sequence (DNA): TGTGCCAGCAGTGAATCTATCGGGGCGGGGGGAACCCAGTATTTT. The encoded protein is CASSESIGAGGTQYF. This chain uses TRBV6-1 with TRBJ2-3; 8 bases fit TRBD2. The CDR3 totals 15 residues. Germline V gene sequence: CDR1 MNHNS, CDR2 SASEGT. Losses at the gene ends were 2 bases for V and 12 bases for J; bases not matched to a gene: 13.

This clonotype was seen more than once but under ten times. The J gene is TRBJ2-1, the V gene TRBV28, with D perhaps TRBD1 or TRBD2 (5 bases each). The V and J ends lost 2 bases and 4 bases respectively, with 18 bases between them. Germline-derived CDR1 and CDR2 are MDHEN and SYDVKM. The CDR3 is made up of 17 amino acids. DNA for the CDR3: TGTGCCAGCAGTTTACCGCGAGGGGCGGGCGAATACAATGAGCAGTTCTTC. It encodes CASSLPRGAGEYNEQFF.

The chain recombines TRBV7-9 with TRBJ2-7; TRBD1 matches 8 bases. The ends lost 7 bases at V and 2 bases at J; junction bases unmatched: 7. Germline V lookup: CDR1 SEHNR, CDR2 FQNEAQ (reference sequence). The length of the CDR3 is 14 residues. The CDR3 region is CASNHGTGTYEQYF. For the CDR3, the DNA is TGTGCCAGCAACCACGGGACAGGTACCTACGAGCAGTACTTC.

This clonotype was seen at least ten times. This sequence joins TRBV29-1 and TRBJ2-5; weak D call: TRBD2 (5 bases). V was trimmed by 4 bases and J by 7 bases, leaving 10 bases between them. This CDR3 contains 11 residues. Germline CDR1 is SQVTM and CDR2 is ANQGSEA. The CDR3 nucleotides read TGCAGCGTTGGGATAAGCGGGACCCAGTACTTC. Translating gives CSVGISGTQYF.

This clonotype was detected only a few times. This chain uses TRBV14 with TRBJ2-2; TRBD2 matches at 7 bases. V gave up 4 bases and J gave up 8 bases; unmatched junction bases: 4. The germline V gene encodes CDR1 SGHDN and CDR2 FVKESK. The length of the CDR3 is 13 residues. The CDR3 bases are TGTGCCAGCAGCCGAGCGGGACGGGGGGAGCTGTTTTTT. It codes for CASSRAGRGELFF.

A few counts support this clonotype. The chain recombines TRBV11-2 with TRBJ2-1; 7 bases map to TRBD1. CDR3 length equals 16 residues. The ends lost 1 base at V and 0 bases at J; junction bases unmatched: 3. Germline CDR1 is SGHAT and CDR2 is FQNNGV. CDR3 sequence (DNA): TGTGCCAGCAGCTTAGGAGGGGGCTTCTCCTACAATGAGCAGTTCTTC. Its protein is CASSLGGGFSYNEQFF.

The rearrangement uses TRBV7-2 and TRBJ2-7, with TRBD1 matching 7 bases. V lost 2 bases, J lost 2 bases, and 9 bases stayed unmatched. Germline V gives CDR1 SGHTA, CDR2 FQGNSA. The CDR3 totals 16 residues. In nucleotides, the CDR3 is TGTGCCAGCAGCTTAACGAGAGGGGGCACTACCTACGAGCAGTACTTC. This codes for CASSLTRGGTTYEQYF.

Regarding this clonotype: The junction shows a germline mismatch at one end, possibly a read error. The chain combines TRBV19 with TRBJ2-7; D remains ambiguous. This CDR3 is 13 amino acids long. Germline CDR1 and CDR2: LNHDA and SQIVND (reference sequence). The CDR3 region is CASSRAATYELYF. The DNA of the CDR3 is TGTGCCAGTAGTAGGGCGGCGACCTACGAGCTGTACTTC.

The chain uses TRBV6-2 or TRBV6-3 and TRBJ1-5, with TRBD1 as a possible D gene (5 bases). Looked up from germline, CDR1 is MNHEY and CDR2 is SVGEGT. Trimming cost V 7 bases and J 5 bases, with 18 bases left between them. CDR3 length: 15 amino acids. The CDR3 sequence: CASNKESIRDQPQHF. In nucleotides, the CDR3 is TGTGCCAGCAACAAGGAATCTATCAGGGATCAGCCCCAGCATTTT.

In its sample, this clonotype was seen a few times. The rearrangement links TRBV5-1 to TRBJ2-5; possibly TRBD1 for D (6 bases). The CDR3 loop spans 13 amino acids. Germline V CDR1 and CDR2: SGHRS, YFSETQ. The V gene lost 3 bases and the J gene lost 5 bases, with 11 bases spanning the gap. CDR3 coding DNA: TGCGCCAGCAGCTACAGGGTTTTGGAGACCCAGTACTTC. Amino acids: CASSYRVLETQYF.

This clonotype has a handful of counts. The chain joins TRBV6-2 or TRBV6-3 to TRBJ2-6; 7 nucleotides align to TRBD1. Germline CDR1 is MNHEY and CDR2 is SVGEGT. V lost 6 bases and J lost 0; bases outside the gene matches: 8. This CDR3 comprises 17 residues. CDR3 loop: CASRPGTESSGANVLTF. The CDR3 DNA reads TGTGCCAGCAGACCCGGGACAGAAAGCTCTGGGGCCAACGTCCTGACTTTC.

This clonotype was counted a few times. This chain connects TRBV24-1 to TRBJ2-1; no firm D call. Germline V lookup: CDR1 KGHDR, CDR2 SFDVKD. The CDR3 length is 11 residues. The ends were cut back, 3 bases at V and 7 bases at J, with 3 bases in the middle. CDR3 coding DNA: TGTGCCACCAGTGATCGGAATGAGCAGTTCTTC. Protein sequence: CATSDRNEQFF.

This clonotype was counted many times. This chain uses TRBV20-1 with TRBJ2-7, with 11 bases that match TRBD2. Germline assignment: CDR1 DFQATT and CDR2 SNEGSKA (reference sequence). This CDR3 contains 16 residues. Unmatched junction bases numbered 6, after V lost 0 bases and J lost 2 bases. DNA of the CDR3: TGCAGTGCTAGAGATCTCGGTAGCGGGGGGGCCTACGAGCAGTACTTC. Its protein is CSARDLGSGGAYEQYF.

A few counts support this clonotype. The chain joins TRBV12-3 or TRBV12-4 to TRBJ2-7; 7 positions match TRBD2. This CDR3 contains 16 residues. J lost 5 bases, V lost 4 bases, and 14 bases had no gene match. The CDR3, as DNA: TGTGCCAGCAGTTGGGGGGGAACTAGTACCCTCCACGAGCAGTACTTC. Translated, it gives CASSWGGTSTLHEQYF.

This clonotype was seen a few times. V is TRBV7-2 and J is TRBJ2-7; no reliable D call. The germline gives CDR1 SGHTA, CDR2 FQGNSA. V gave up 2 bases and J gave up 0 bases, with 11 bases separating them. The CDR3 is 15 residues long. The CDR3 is CASSLYGRNSYEQYF. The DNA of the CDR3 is TGTGCCAGCAGCTTATACGGTCGGAACTCCTACGAGCAGTACTTC.

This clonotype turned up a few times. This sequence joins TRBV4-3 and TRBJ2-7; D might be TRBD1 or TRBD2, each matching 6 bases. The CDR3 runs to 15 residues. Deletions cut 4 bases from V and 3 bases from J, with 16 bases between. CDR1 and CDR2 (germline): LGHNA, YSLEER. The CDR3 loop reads CASSPVRGGFYEQYF. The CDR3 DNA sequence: TGCGCCAGCAGCCCAGTTCGAGGGGGGTTCTACGAGCAGTACTTC.

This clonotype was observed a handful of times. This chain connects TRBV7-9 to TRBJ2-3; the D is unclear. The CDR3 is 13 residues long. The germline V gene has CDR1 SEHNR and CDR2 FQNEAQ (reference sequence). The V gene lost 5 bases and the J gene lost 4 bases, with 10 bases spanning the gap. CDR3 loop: CASSGRTADTQYF. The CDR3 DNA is TGTGCCAGCAGCGGTAGGACCGCAGATACGCAGTATTTT.